This T cell receptor beta chain was sequenced in a study of T cells in Graves' hyperthyroidism and ophthalmopathy. This CDR3 is built from 16 residues. Germline V gene sequence: CDR1 DFQATT, CDR2 SNEGSKA (reference sequence). About this clonotype: Its antigen is as yet unknown. The junction differs from germline at one of its ends, possibly a read error.

Template material for amplifying TCR beta CDR3 regions consisted of RNA transcripts. An initial round of RT-PCR targeting the TCR CDR3 relied on the HTBI primer set. TCRdb re-called the multiplex PCR reads with MiXCR, one entry per CDR3 protein. The table has 550,000 to 700,000 distinct CDR3 sequences, 35% to 55% seen once. Findings and limits, study-wide: A model using 13 V-J features told ophthalmopathy apart from stable hyperthyroidism. The model predicted ophthalmopathy a median around 6.5 months before onset. Blood held most thyroid clonotypes expanded above 0.001 frequency.

This clonotype was obtained from an adult woman with Graves' disease, either hyperthyroidism or ophthalmopathy (not recorded which). The chain joins TRBV20-1 to TRBJ1-6, with TRBD1 as a possible D gene (6 bases). The sample was peripheral blood or thyroid tissue (not recorded which). CDR3 nucleotide sequence: TGCAGTGCCCTAGAGGGGGGCAGCTCCTACAATTCACCCCTCCACTTT. Translation gives CSALEGGSSYNSPLHF.